The rows below give T cell receptor beta chains drawn from one sample of a study of OX40 agonist ivuxolimab in advanced cancers. TCRdb's table, derived via immunoSEQ multiplex PCR, lists solely in-frame clones and lacks some. This sample carries some 45,000 clones, 82% of them seen once, and the ten largest clones take roughly 20%. The specimen was CD4+ or CD8+ T cells sorted from blood, collected in a trial of the OX40 agonist ivuxolimab. All receptors derive from an adult with an advanced solid tumor such as melanoma, head and neck, liver or kidney cancer. CDR3s include the opening cysteine and the closing phenylalanine or tryptophan. A D gene is named only where the DNA matches it firmly. Expanded clones get a size class; other rows say once, few or many, or leave the size out.

-	once	TRBV7-3	TRBJ2-2	TGTGCCAGCAGCTTAACGACCGGGGAGCTGTTTTTT	CASSLTTGELFF
-	-	TRBV7-3	TRBJ1-4	TGTGCCAGCAGAACAAACAGGGCGACTAATGAAAAACTGTTTTTT	CASRTNRATNEKLFF
TRBD1	-	TRBV7-9	TRBJ2-7	TGTGCCAGCAGCTTATGGGCCGCACCGGGACAGGGGTTGACCTACGAGCAGTACTTC	CASSLWAAPGQGLTYEQYF
-	-	TRBV5-1	TRBJ2-1	TGCGCCAGCAGCTTATTGGACCCCTACGCCAATGAGCAGTTCTTC	CASSLLDPYANEQFF
TRBD2	-	TRBV19	TRBJ2-1	TGTGCCAGCTCAGGAGGAACTAGCGGGGGGGCCTCCTACAATGAGCAGTTCTTC	CASSGGTSGGASYNEQFF
TRBD1	-	TRBV4-3	TRBJ2-3	TGCGCCAGCAGACAGGGGATATTCACAGATACGCAGTATTTT	CASRQGIFTDTQYF
-	-	TRBV29-1	TRBJ1-5	TGCAGCGTTGGGAAAGGGAACAATCAGCCCCAGCATTTT	CSVGKGNNQPQHF
-	once	TRBV7-9	TRBJ2-2	TGTGCCAGCCCCGGAGGGCAGTACACCGGGGAGCTGTTTTTT	CASPGGQYTGELFF
-	-	TRBV7-2	TRBJ2-1	TGTGCCGGTCAGGGTGTGAATGAGCAGTTCTTC	CAGQGVNEQFF
-	-	TRBV5-5	TRBJ2-5	TGTGCCAGCAGTTTAGGGCCGGACTCCCAAGAGACCCAGTACTTC	CASSLGPDSQETQYF
-	-	TRBV11-2	TRBJ2-4	TGTGCCAGCAGCGTTCCTAGTTTCAACATTCAGTACTTC	CASSVPSFNIQYF
TRBD2	once	TRBV27	TRBJ2-3	TGTGCCAGCAGGCCCGGGGGGAGGGCCCCCAGGGATACGCAGTATTTT	CASRPGGRAPRDTQYF
-	-	TRBV9	TRBJ2-1	TGTGCCAGCAGCGTAGCGGACCAGAGCTCCTACAATGAGCAGTTCTTC	CASSVADQSSYNEQFF
-	-	TRBV7-6	TRBJ2-2	TGTGCCAGCAGCTTATTTGGTCCCGGGTTTGACACCGGGGAGCTGTTTTTT	CASSLFGPGFDTGELFF
-	once	TRBV7-3	TRBJ2-7	TGTGCCAGCAGCTCTCAGGGGGGGATCCTCTACGAGCAGTACTTC	CASSSQGGILYEQYF
-	-	TRBV4-1	TRBJ2-7	TGCGCCAGCAGCCAAGATATCAGGGTCCTAACCTACGAGCAGTACTTC	CASSQDIRVLTYEQYF
-	-	TRBV6-6	TRBJ1-5	TGTGCCAGCAGCCTAGGGGGGAATAGCAATCAGCCCCAGCATTTT	CASSLGGNSNQPQHF
-	-	TRBV11-2	TRBJ2-7	TGTGCCAGCAGCTGGTCCGGGACTCACTACGAGCAGTACTTC	CASSWSGTHYEQYF
TRBD1	few	TRBV19	TRBJ2-3	TGTGCCAGTTCGGACAGGGGGCAAGATACGCAGTATTTT	CASSDRGQDTQYF
-	-	TRBV12-5	TRBJ1-1	TGTGCTAGTGGTTTGAGTGCGGGCCCGACAGGGAACACTGAAGCTTTCTTT	CASGLSAGPTGNTEAFF
TRBD1	-	TRBV15	TRBJ2-5	TGTGCCACCAGCAAGACCGGGACAGCTCAAGAGACCCAGTACTTC	CATSKTGTAQETQYF
TRBD2	-	TRBV15	TRBJ2-7	TGTGCCACCAGCACTCTGCTAGCGGGAGGCTCCTACGAGCAGTACTTC	CATSTLLAGGSYEQYF
-	-	TRBV29-1	TRBJ1-2	TGCAGCGTCGGCAGCTCCTATGGCTACACCTTC	CSVGSSYGYTF
TRBD2	-	TRBV30	TRBJ2-1	TGTGCCTGGAGCGATAGACTAGCGGGGTTGGATGAGCAGTTCTTC	CAWSDRLAGLDEQFF
TRBD1	-	TRBV5-6	TRBJ1-5	TGTGCCAGCAGCCCGCGGCCCGGGACAGGGAATCAGCCCCAGCATTTT	CASSPRPGTGNQPQHF
TRBD1	-	TRBV18	TRBJ2-7	TGTGCCAGCTCACCAATTCCCGGGACAGTATACGAGCAGTACTTC	CASSPIPGTVYEQYF
TRBD2	once	TRBV7-2	TRBJ2-3	TGTGCCAGCAGCTTAGGACTAGCGGGAGCCTCAGATACGCAGTATTTT	CASSLGLAGASDTQYF
TRBD1	-	TRBV11-2	TRBJ2-5	TGTGCCAGCAGCTATTCGACAGGGCGAGAGCAGTACTTC	CASSYSTGREQYF
-	-	TRBV7-9	TRBJ2-1	TGTGCCAGCAGCTACGGACAGTTTCGGGAGCAGTTCTTC	CASSYGQFREQFF
-	-	TRBV15	TRBJ2-7	TGTGCCACCAGTGGTGGACTTCGAGTCTACGAGCAGTACTTC	CATSGGLRVYEQYF
TRBD1	-	TRBV9	TRBJ1-4	TGTGCCAGCGACGCCGGGACAGGGGGAGAAAAACTGTTTTTT	CASDAGTGGEKLFF
-	-	TRBV7-3	TRBJ2-7	TGTGCCAGCAGCATCGACACGTCCTCACACGAGCAGTACTTC	CASSIDTSSHEQYF
-	-	TRBV27	TRBJ1-4	TGTGCCAGCAGTATAGGGAGGCCAAATGAAAAACTGTTTTTT	CASSIGRPNEKLFF
TRBD1	-	TRBV9	TRBJ1-1	TGTGCCAGCAGCGTAGAGAGTCAGGGGGTGTATTACACTGAAGCTTTCTTT	CASSVESQGVYYTEAFF
-	-	TRBV19	TRBJ2-2	TGTGCCAGTATCGAGTTTGCGGGACCCGTTTTCGCCGGGGAGCTGTTTTTT	CASIEFAGPVFAGELFF
TRBD1	-	TRBV5-4	TRBJ1-2	TGTGCCAGCAGCTTCTTGAGTCTAGGGGGCATAGATGGCTACACCTTC	CASSFLSLGGIDGYTF
TRBD2	-	TRBV19	TRBJ2-4	TGTGCCAGTAGTATACAAGGACTAGTAAACATTCAGTACTTC	CASSIQGLVNIQYF
TRBD2	-	TRBV6-5	TRBJ2-7	TGTGCCAGCACTCTGGGAGCGGGGGGGTCCTACGAGCAGTACTTC	CASTLGAGGSYEQYF
TRBD1	-	TRBV9	TRBJ1-2	TGTGCCAGCAGCGCAAGCAGGGGGACCGATGGCTACACCTTC	CASSASRGTDGYTF
-	-	TRBV29-1	TRBJ1-1	TGCAGCGTTGCTTACGTGGGGGGGAACACTGAAGCTTTCTTT	CSVAYVGGNTEAFF